These T cell receptor beta chains were read from a single sample in a study of shared T cell receptors in the human thymus. Profiling relied on immunoSEQ multiplex PCR, and the TCRdb table lists in-frame clones only, not all of them. The sample gives approximately 68,000 clones, 90% to 95% of which show up once; around 0.033% is in the top ten. The sequencing input was thymocytes. Receptors originate from a human donor. Each CDR3 is given without its conserved first and last residue.

>TRBV11-2|14|TRBJ2-7
ASSPIPASRTYEQY
>TRBV7-3|12|TRBJ1-1
ASSLMGMNTEAF
>TRBV28|18|TRBJ1-5
ASSFHSDRGRESSNQPQH
>TRBV14|11|TRBJ1-1
ASSHREDTEAF
>TRBV9|15|TRBJ1-2
ASSGEEVRGRVWGYT
>TRBV5-8|13|TRBJ1-5
ASSLEGIRTQPQH
>TRBV4-3|18|TRBJ2-5
ASSQDGTSGGPMYQETQY
>TRBV7-2|13|TRBJ1-5
ASSPRGGQDQPQH
>TRBV9|17|TRBJ2-2
ASSPFLGEGPLNTGELF
>TRBV4-3|14|TRBJ1-1
ASSQGSGLGNTEAF
>TRBV7-3|11|TRBJ2-1
ASSPNSVDEQF
>TRBV7-9|12|TRBJ2-2
ASSWNRDDGELF
>TRBV6-6|14|TRBJ1-2
ASLLPGTATHYGYT
>TRBV4-1|12|TRBJ1-1
ASSQEARATEAF
>TRBV27|11|TRBJ2-7
ASSSGSSYEQY
>TRBV7-9|11|TRBJ2-5
ASSWGVQETQY
>TRBV7-8|11|TRBJ2-4
ASSDRVGDIQY
>TRBV28|14|TRBJ2-7
ASSQLRVTDPYEQY
>TRBV2|15|TRBJ1-6
ASSEGLRGGPNSPLH
>TRBV27|12|TRBJ1-1
ASSKRLGDTEAF
>TRBV9|14|TRBJ2-1
ASSVVGTGDYNEQF
>TRBV5-5|14|TRBJ1-2
ASSFQPDTSNYGYT
>TRBV29-1|15|TRBJ2-2
SAKIVAGGVDTGELF
>TRBV4-3|15|TRBJ2-7
ASSRKTERGLGYEQY
>TRBV7-4|14|TRBJ1-2
ASSLVGTSGDGGYT
>TRBV11-3|12|TRBJ1-1
ASPRDGAGTEAF
>TRBV7-6|12|TRBJ2-7
ASSLVRGAQEQY
>TRBV4-3|14|TRBJ1-4
ASSQVWNRGWEKLF
>TRBV7-2|12|TRBJ2-7
ASSGELLSYEQY
>TRBV7-9|13|TRBJ2-1
ASSSGQGIYNEQF
>TRBV19|12|TRBJ2-7
ASSIGTTSYEQY
>TRBV21-1|14|TRBJ1-6
ASSPRRDRRNSPLH
>TRBV9|17|TRBJ2-3
ASSVGHLIPFRSTDTQY
>TRBV9|11|TRBJ2-3
ASSPRTCGTQY
>TRBV9|12|TRBJ1-6
ASSDRDSRSPLH
>TRBV21-1|11|TRBJ1-1
ASHREGGTEAF
>TRBV20-1|9|TRBJ2-4
SAWGKGIQY
>TRBV27|14|TRBJ1-6
ASSPGQSLTNSPLH
>TRBV14|13|-
ASSQDNSGDYEQY
>TRBV5-1|15|TRBJ1-1
ASSLYRSALGNTEAF
>TRBV7-8|12|TRBJ1-6
ASSLAFWTFPLH
>TRBV4-1|14|TRBJ1-4
ASSQDNRQGSEKLF
>TRBV7-2|14|TRBJ2-4
ASSFSGGPAKNIQY
>TRBV10-3|12|TRBJ2-7
AISEWVGDYEQY
>TRBV19|14|TRBJ1-1
ASRNRDIRPNTEAF
>TRBV11-2|12|TRBJ2-5
ASSLVGLGETQY
>TRBV28|14|TRBJ2-1
ASSGGGPPAWVEQF
>TRBV6-1|11|TRBJ2-1
ASRDGHSYEQF